These 20 T cell receptor beta chains were all obtained from the same sample, sequenced in a study of blood T cell repertoires in COVID-19. Only in-frame clones appear in the TCRdb table, and some are missing; sequencing was by immunoSEQ multiplex PCR. This table holds 350,000 or so clones, about 86% found once. The sequencing input was PBMCs or T cells enriched from blood (not recorded which). The source is a middle-aged woman with acute COVID-19.

This chain joins TRBV5-6 and TRBJ1-5; 12 nucleotides line up with TRBD1. V dropped 4 bases and J dropped 6; count of bases not matched to a gene: 5. Germline V CDR1 and CDR2: SGHDT, YYEEEE. The CDR3 consists of 15 residues. CDR3 in amino acids: CASSKGTGGRQPQHF. The DNA for the CDR3 is TGTGCCAGCAGCAAAGGGACAGGGGGCCGTCAGCCCCAGCATTTT.

V and J are TRBV6-5 and TRBJ2-7, with 10 bases fitting TRBD2. Germline CDR1 MNHEY, CDR2 SVGAGI. J was trimmed by 2 bases and V by 2 bases; bases with no gene match: 3. The CDR3 length is 15 residues. DNA of the CDR3: TGTGCCAGCAGTTACACCCTAGCGGGAGCCTACGAGCAGTACTTC. It is translated as CASSYTLAGAYEQYF.

The chain links TRBV10-3 to TRBJ1-4; 7 nucleotides agree with TRBD1. Germline V gene lookup returns CDR1 ENHRY and CDR2 SYGVKD. The CDR3 has 14 residues. V shed 5 bases and J 5 bases; nucleotides not matched to a gene: 5. CDR3 loop: CAISRGQENEKLFF. CDR3 bases: TGTGCCATCAGTCGTGGACAGGAGAATGAAAAACTGTTTTTT.

The rearrangement links TRBV7-9 to TRBJ2-1; the D gene is possibly TRBD1 (6 bases). This CDR3 is built from 13 residues. From germline, CDR1 is SEHNR and CDR2 FQNEAQ (reference sequence). V lost 6 bases and J lost 6, with 12 bases in between. The DNA of the CDR3 is TGTGCCAGCAGAAGAACAGGGCGCAATGAGCAGTTCTTC. This sequence encodes CASRRTGRNEQFF.

This chain links TRBV25-1 with TRBJ1-1; the D gene is possibly TRBD1 (6 bases). The CDR3 loop spans 16 amino acids. Per germline, CDR1 MGHDK and CDR2 SYGVNS. Trimming cost V 1 base and J 4 bases, with 16 bases left between them. The CDR3 protein is CASSESGHIKATEAFF. The CDR3 DNA reads TGTGCCAGCAGTGAATCGGGACACATTAAGGCCACTGAAGCTTTCTTT.

V usage is TRBV7-2 and J usage is TRBJ2-1; the D is unclear. Looked up from germline, CDR1 is SGHTA and CDR2 is FQGNSA. CDR3 length: 15 amino acids. Trimming pared 1 base from V and 2 bases from J, leaving 9 bases between. CDR3 sequence reads: CASSLEVSTYNEQFF. The CDR3 nucleotides read TGTGCCAGCAGCTTAGAAGTGAGTACCTACAATGAGCAGTTCTTC.

The chain is built from TRBV5-1 and TRBJ2-3; 9 bases are a match to TRBD2. Unmatched junction bases numbered 6, after V lost 0 bases and J lost 4 bases. The CDR3 has 16 residues. Germline V gene data show CDR1 as SGHRS and CDR2 as YFSETQ. Here the CDR3 reads CASSLGYGGGADTQYF. CDR3 DNA: TGCGCCAGCAGCTTGGGATACGGCGGGGGGGCAGATACGCAGTATTTT.

J is TRBJ1-4 and V is TRBV19; D remains unclear. Germline V gene data show CDR1 as LNHDA and CDR2 as SQIVND (reference sequence). This CDR3 has 15 amino acids. Trimming stripped 7 bases from V and 0 bases from J, with 12 bases between. The CDR3 region has the DNA TGTGCCAGTAAGCGTCCCTCTGCAACTAATGAAAAACTGTTTTTT. It codes for CASKRPSATNEKLFF.

The chain couples TRBV6-1 to TRBJ2-2, with TRBD2 identical over 7 bases. The CDR3 sequence is 18 residues long. Trimming cost V 5 bases and J 3 bases; bases outside gene matches: 15. Germline V gene data show CDR1 as MNHNS and CDR2 as SASEGT. The CDR3 loop is CASSKGGGGSGYTGELFF. The CDR3 DNA reads TGTGCCAGCAGTAAAGGCGGCGGCGGGAGCGGGTACACCGGGGAGCTGTTTTTT.

This chain links TRBV6-2 or TRBV6-3 with TRBJ1-6; 10 positions agree with TRBD1. The CDR3 runs 17 residues. Per germline, CDR1 MNHEY and CDR2 SVGEGT. J was trimmed by 2 bases and V by 6 bases; bases with no gene match: 7. CDR3 protein: CASSSADRGTYNSPLHF. Written as DNA, the CDR3 is TGTGCCAGCAGCTCCGCGGACAGGGGGACCTATAATTCACCCCTCCACTTT.

Points on this clone: Other DNA sequences within the sample encode an identical CDR3. This CDR3 is CASSFPGGGTEAFF. CDR3 coding DNA: TGTGCCAGCAGCTTCCCGGGAGGGGGCACTGAAGCTTTCTTT. The chain couples TRBV7-9 to TRBJ1-1, with a weak D call TRBD1 (6 bases). CDR1 and CDR2 (germline): SEHNR, FQNEAQ (reference sequence). Trimming removed 3 bases at V and 4 bases at J, with 12 bases between. The length of the CDR3 is 14 residues.

The V gene is TRBV5-4, the J gene TRBJ2-5, with D perhaps matching TRBD2 (5 bases). Trimming cost V 4 bases and J 7 bases, with 14 bases left between them. Germline CDR1 reads SGHNT; CDR2 reads YYREEE (reference sequence). The CDR3 has 13 residues. The CDR3 loop is CASSLEAEGTQYF. The CDR3 DNA reads TGTGCCAGCAGCCTAGAAGCGGAAGGGACCCAGTACTTC.

This clone has more than one count but fewer than ten. Within the sample, other DNA sequences also encode this same CDR3. This sequence joins TRBV18 and TRBJ1-5, with TRBD1 as a possible D gene (5 bases). This CDR3 region has 15 residues. V was trimmed by 3 bases and J by 0 bases, leaving 9 bases between them. Germline assignment: CDR1 KGHSH and CDR2 LQKENI. The CDR3 loop reads CASSPGGASNQPQHF. The CDR3 DNA reads as TGTGCCAGCTCACCCGGAGGGGCTAGCAATCAGCCCCAGCATTTT. Full variable domain (missing parts from reference TRBV18 and TRBJ1-5): NAGVMQNPRHLVRRRGQEARLRCSPMKGHSHVYWYRQLPEEGLKFMVYLQKENIIDESGMPKERFSAEFPKEGPSILRIQQVVRGDSAAYFCASSPGGASNQPQHFGDGTRLSIL.

V usage is TRBV6-2 or TRBV6-3 and J usage is TRBJ1-2, with 9 bases aligning to TRBD1. Germline assignment: CDR1 MNHEY and CDR2 SVGEGT. The V and J ends lost 5 bases and 4 bases, in that order; junction bases with no gene match: 8. This CDR3 is built from 15 residues. The DNA for the CDR3 is TGTGCCAGCAGTAGCCCGGGACAGGGTCCCTATGGCTACACCTTC. This codes for CASSSPGQGPYGYTF.

This chain connects TRBV27 to TRBJ2-2; 9 nucleotides match TRBD2. The CDR3 is made up of 14 amino acids. Per germline, CDR1 MNHEY and CDR2 SMNVEV (reference sequence). Unmatched junction bases numbered 6, after V lost 6 bases and J lost 7 bases. The CDR3 sequence: CASRIAGVVGELFF. The CDR3 region has the DNA TGTGCCAGCAGAATAGCGGGAGTGGTCGGGGAGCTGTTTTTT.

The gene calls are TRBV4-3 and TRBJ2-1; D is unclear. Germline V gene lookup returns CDR1 LGHNA and CDR2 YSLEER. This CDR3 comprises 15 residues. V was cut by 1 base and J by 0 bases, with 7 bases left in between. CDR3: CASSQGASSYNEQFF. The CDR3 region has the DNA TGCGCCAGCAGCCAAGGGGCCAGCTCCTACAATGAGCAGTTCTTC.

This clone has just a few counts. The chain combines TRBV6-5 with TRBJ1-5; D is possibly TRBD1 (6 bases). CDR3 length equals 14 residues. Looked up from germline, CDR1 is MNHEY and CDR2 is SVGAGI. The germline V and J ends were trimmed by 8 bases and 4 bases, with 15 bases remaining between them. The CDR3 sequence: CASGLNRANQPQHF. The CDR3 nucleotides read TGTGCCAGCGGACTTAACAGGGCAAATCAGCCCCAGCATTTT.

The genes are TRBV2 and TRBJ1-1; 9 nucleotides align to TRBD1. Germline trimming cut 10 bases from V and 1 base from J; bases unmatched to any gene: 4. The CDR3 sequence is 13 residues long. Germline assignment: CDR1 SNHLY and CDR2 FYNNEI. The CDR3 is CATTDRGNTEAFF. CDR3 nucleotide sequence: TGTGCCACTACGGACAGGGGGAACACTGAAGCTTTCTTT.

This chain connects TRBV5-4 to TRBJ2-7; D is perhaps TRBD2 (5 bases). This CDR3 region has 13 residues. Trimming took off 4 bases at V and 3 bases at J, with 11 bases between the two ends. The germline V gene encodes CDR1 SGHNT and CDR2 YYREEE (reference sequence). The CDR3 DNA sequence: TGTGCCAGCAGCGCCGGACGGGACTACGAGCAGTACTTC. Its protein product is CASSAGRDYEQYF.

This clone was seen a handful of times. This CDR3 is CASSAGEGTGELFF. The CDR3 coding sequence is TGTGCCAGCAGTGCGGGAGAAGGGACCGGGGAGCTGTTTTTT. The chain recombines TRBV2 with TRBJ2-2, with a possible D match to TRBD2 (6 bases). The CDR3 covers 14 residues. Germline V gives CDR1 SNHLY, CDR2 FYNNEI. Trimming stripped 4 bases from V and 5 bases from J, with 11 bases between. Supplemented by reference TRBV2 and TRBJ2-2, the full variable domain reads EPEVTQTPSHQVTQMGQEVILRCVPISNHLYFYWYRQILGQKVEFLVSFYNNEISEKSEIFDDQFSVERPDGSNFTLKIRSTKLEDSAMYFCASSAGEGTGELFFGEGSRLTVL.